The 9 T cell receptor beta chains in this list originate from one sample, sequenced in a study of cytomegalovirus exposure and HLA in healthy donors. PCR employed 60 Vbeta and 13 Jbeta primers. Clones were read by immunoSEQ multiplex PCR, and TCRdb kept only the in-frame ones, dropping some. Here the sample spans around 96,000 clones, 64% being singletons. The sequenced material came from PBMCs. These receptors were obtained from a man in his sixties in good health and CMV-seronegative.

This clone was seen more than once but under ten times. The chain joins TRBV12-5 to TRBJ2-2; 10 nucleotides line up with TRBD2. There are 17 residues in the CDR3. With 2 bases clipped from V and 5 bases from J, the junction kept 8 bases outside the gene matches. From germline, CDR1 is LGHNT and CDR2 FRNRAP. For the CDR3, the DNA is TGTGCTAGTGGTTTGTTTCAACTAGCGGGGAGAACCGGGGAGCTGTTTTTT. Its protein product is CASGLFQLAGRTGELFF.

A word on this clone: This CDR3 is also generated by other DNA sequences in the sample. J is TRBJ2-3 and V is TRBV7-3, with a weak D call TRBD2 (6 bases). CDR1 is SGHTA, CDR2 FQGTGA, per germline. This CDR3 region has 15 residues. Trimming took off 2 bases at V and 1 base at J, with 10 bases between the two ends. CDR3 in amino acids: CASSLLGGGTDTQYF. The DNA for the CDR3 is TGTGCCAGCAGCTTATTGGGGGGTGGCACAGATACGCAGTATTTT.

The chain employs TRBV9 and TRBJ1-2, with TRBD1 identical over 7 bases. Per the germline V gene, CDR1 is SGDLS and CDR2 is YYNGEE. This CDR3 has 16 amino acids. V dropped 2 bases and J dropped 4; count of bases not matched to a gene: 11. The CDR3, as DNA: TGTGCCAGCAGCGTCTTCGACAGGGAAGGTACCTATGGCTACACCTTC. Translation: CASSVFDREGTYGYTF.

The chain is built from TRBV2 and TRBJ1-3; 9 bases map to TRBD1. The CDR3 has 13 residues. Germline V gene sequence: CDR1 SNHLY, CDR2 FYNNEI. With V trimmed by 11 bases and J by 2 bases, 4 bases remained unmatched. CDR3 sequence: CASRDRAGNTIYF. The CDR3 DNA sequence: TGTGCCTCCCGGGACAGGGCTGGAAACACCATATATTTT.

J is TRBJ2-6 and V is TRBV5-8, with TRBD2 matching over 7 bases. CDR3 length: 16 residues. Germline loops: CDR1 SGHTS, CDR2 YDEGEE. With V trimmed by 2 bases and J by 1 base, 3 bases remained unmatched. In DNA form, the CDR3 reads TGTGCCAGCAGCTTTCCGGGGGGATCTGGGGCCAACGTCCTGACTTTC. It encodes CASSFPGGSGANVLTF. The entire variable domain, with the rest obtained from reference TRBV5-8 and TRBJ2-6, is as follows: EAGVTQSPTHLIKTRGQQATLRCSPISGHTSVYWYQQALGLGLQFLLWYDEGEERNRGNFPPRFSGRQFPNYSSELNVNALELEDSALYLCASSFPGGSGANVLTFGAGSRLTVL.

The rearrangement joins TRBV27 to TRBJ2-7, with 9 bases fitting TRBD2. From germline, CDR1 is MNHEY and CDR2 SMNVEV (reference sequence). J was trimmed by 0 bases and V by 6 bases; bases with no gene match: 9. This CDR3 is built from 16 residues. This CDR3 reads CASRFSLAGASYEQYF. CDR3 nucleotides: TGTGCCAGCAGGTTTTCTTTAGCGGGGGCCTCCTACGAGCAGTACTTC.

The count of this clone is one. This chain connects TRBV10-1 to TRBJ2-2, with D perhaps TRBD2 (5 bases). V was shortened by 2 bases and J by 1 base, with 5 bases between the two germline ends. CDR1 WNHNN and CDR2 SYGVQD come from the germline V gene (reference sequence). The CDR3 runs 14 residues. The CDR3 loop reads CASSEAGNTGELFF. The CDR3 region has the DNA TGCGCCAGCAGTGAGGCGGGGAACACCGGGGAGCTGTTTTTT.

The chain uses TRBV19 and TRBJ2-5; 7 nucleotides line up with TRBD1. Matching the DNA end better, TRBJ2-7 makes the J call doubtful. This CDR3 has 15 amino acids. Looked up from germline, CDR1 is LNHDA and CDR2 is SQIVND (reference sequence). In DNA form, the CDR3 reads TGTGCCAGTAGTGAGTTCAGGGACAGACGAAACGAGCAGTACTTC. It is translated as CASSEFRDRRNEQYF.

This clone occurred once. This chain uses TRBV15 with TRBJ1-3, with 8 bases lining up with TRBD1. CDR3 size: 15 residues. The V gene end was trimmed by 9 bases and the J gene end by 0 bases; junction bases not matched to a gene: 7. Germline V gene sequence: CDR1 LNHNV, CDR2 YYDKDF (reference sequence). CDR3 bases: TGTGCCACGAAGAGGGACAGGAACTCTGGAAACACCATATATTTT. Amino acid sequence: CATKRDRNSGNTIYF.